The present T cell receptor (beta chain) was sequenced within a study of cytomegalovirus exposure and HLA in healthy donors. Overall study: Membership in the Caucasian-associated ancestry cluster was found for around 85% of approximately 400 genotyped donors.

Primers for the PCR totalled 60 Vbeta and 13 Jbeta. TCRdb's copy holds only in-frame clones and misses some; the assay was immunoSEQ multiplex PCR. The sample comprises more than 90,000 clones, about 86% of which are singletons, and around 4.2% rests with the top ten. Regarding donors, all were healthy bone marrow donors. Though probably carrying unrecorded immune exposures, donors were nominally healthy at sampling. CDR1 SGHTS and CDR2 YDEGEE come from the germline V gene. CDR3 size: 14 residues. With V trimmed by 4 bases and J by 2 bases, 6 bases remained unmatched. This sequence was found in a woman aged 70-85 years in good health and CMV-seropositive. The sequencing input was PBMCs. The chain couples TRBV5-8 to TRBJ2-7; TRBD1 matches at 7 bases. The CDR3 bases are TGTGCCAGCAGCAGAACGACAGGGACCTACGAGCAGTACTTC. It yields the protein CASSRTTGTYEQYF.